One sample yielded the 21 T cell receptor beta chains listed below, sequenced in a study of T cell responses to AZD1222 COVID-19 vaccine. The repertoire was sequenced with immunoSEQ multiplex PCR; TCRdb's copy has only in-frame clones and lacks some. Of about 64,000 clones listed, around nine tenths are singletons. The sample consisted of peripheral blood, taken 28 days after the second dose of the MenACWY control vaccine. The receptor source for this set is an adult who received the MenACWY meningococcal vaccine as a control.

The V and J genes are TRBV5-5 and TRBJ2-2; 12 bases match TRBD1. The CDR3 is 16 amino acids. The germline CDR1 and CDR2 sequences are SGHKS and YYEKEE (reference sequence). The J segment lost 7 bases and the V segment lost 0 bases, leaving 4 bases of the junction unmatched. The CDR3 region is CASSLAGTGGFGELFF. CDR3 nucleotides: TGTGCCAGCAGCTTGGCCGGGACAGGGGGCTTCGGGGAGCTGTTTTTT.

The V call is TRBV18, the J call TRBJ1-4; the match to TRBD1 covers 7 bases. With 4 bases clipped from V and 6 bases from J, the junction kept 8 bases outside the gene matches. The CDR3 sequence is 15 residues long. Germline values: CDR1 KGHSH, CDR2 LQKENI. In DNA form, the CDR3 reads TGTGCCAGCTCACACTCGACAGGGTGGGATGAAAAACTGTTTTTT. This sequence encodes CASSHSTGWDEKLFF.

This clone has only one observation. The rearrangement uses TRBV5-8 and TRBJ1-6, with TRBD1 identical over 7 bases. Losses at the gene ends were 4 bases for V and 11 bases for J; bases not matched to a gene: 15. The CDR3 runs 16 residues. Germline-derived CDR1 and CDR2 are SGHTS and YDEGEE. The CDR3 loop reads CASSLETQGTPPPLHF. DNA of the CDR3: TGTGCCAGCAGCCTCGAAACACAGGGGACCCCCCCACCCCTCCACTTT. Drawing the rest from reference TRBV5-8 and TRBJ1-6, the complete variable domain is EAGVTQSPTHLIKTRGQQATLRCSPISGHTSVYWYQQALGLGLQFLLWYDEGEERNRGNFPPRFSGRQFPNYSSELNVNALELEDSALYLCASSLETQGTPPPLHFGNGTRLTVT.

The chain links TRBV7-2 to TRBJ2-3; D not certain. From germline, CDR1 is SGHTA and CDR2 FQGNSA. The CDR3 spans 13 residues. V was cut by 4 bases and J by 11 bases, with 16 bases left in between. The CDR3 here is CASSSSPGTRQYF. Here the CDR3 DNA reads TGTGCCAGCAGCTCTTCCCCTGGTACCCGGCAGTATTTT.

On this clone itself: Other DNA sequences of this sample code for an identical CDR3. The chain joins TRBV7-2 to TRBJ2-3, with D hard to call. Germline assignment: CDR1 SGHTA and CDR2 FQGNSA. The CDR3 is 12 amino acids. V was pared by 1 base and J by 5 bases, with 4 bases between. For the CDR3, the DNA is TGTGCCAGCAGCTTAGTAGGAGATACGCAGTATTTT. It is translated as CASSLVGDTQYF.

The rearrangement joins TRBV5-5 to TRBJ1-1; 7 bases agree with TRBD1. This CDR3 contains 15 residues. Unmatched junction bases numbered 10, after V lost 4 bases and J lost 4 bases. Germline V gene sequence: CDR1 SGHKS, CDR2 YYEKEE (reference sequence). The CDR3 bases are TGTGCCAGCAGCCCTAGACAGGGTTGGGGCACTGAAGCTTTCTTT. Protein sequence: CASSPRQGWGTEAFF.

This rearrangement joins TRBV5-4 to TRBJ2-2; 9 positions match TRBD1. In germline, CDR1 is SGHNT, CDR2 YYREEE (reference sequence). With V trimmed by 4 bases and J by 4 bases, 8 bases remained unmatched. This CDR3 has 16 residues. CDR3 region: CASSRLNRGLTGELFF. The CDR3 bases are TGTGCCAGCAGCCGTTTGAACAGGGGGCTCACCGGGGAGCTGTTTTTT.

This sequence joins TRBV11-2 and TRBJ2-7; 7 positions agree with TRBD1. This CDR3 comprises 12 residues. The junction had 3 bases not matched to a gene; V was cut back by 6 bases and J by 4 bases. The V gene's germline CDR1 is SGHAT and CDR2 FQNNGV. The CDR3 sequence: CASRETGYEQYF. For the CDR3, the DNA is TGTGCCAGCAGGGAGACAGGGTACGAGCAGTACTTC.

J is TRBJ2-2 and V is TRBV28; 7 bases map to TRBD1. Germline V CDR1 and CDR2: MDHEN, SYDVKM. The CDR3 runs to 17 residues. The trim removed 6 bases at V and 4 bases at J, leaving 14 bases unmatched. The CDR3 nucleotides read TGTGCCAGCAGCAAAGAACGGGACAGTGGGTCCACCGGGGAGCTGTTTTTT. This gives the protein CASSKERDSGSTGELFF.

The chain uses TRBV24-1 and TRBJ1-1, with D hard to call. Germline assignment: CDR1 KGHDR and CDR2 SFDVKD. There are 14 residues in the CDR3. Trimming cost V 8 bases and J 0 bases, with 12 bases left between them. The DNA for the CDR3 is TGTGCCACCACCCTCCCGAATATGAACACTGAAGCTTTCTTT. Translating it yields CATTLPNMNTEAFF.

V usage is TRBV28 and J usage is TRBJ1-5; unclear D gene. V lost 3 bases and J 1 base, leaving 10 bases between the germline ends. CDR3 length equals 15 residues. Germline loops: CDR1 MDHEN, CDR2 SYDVKM. The CDR3 protein is CASSFSGGSNQPQHF. The CDR3 DNA is TGTGCCAGCAGTTTTTCGGGAGGGAGCAATCAGCCCCAGCATTTT.

This sequence joins TRBV29-1 and TRBJ2-7; the D is unclear. The V end was cut by 5 bases, the J end by 4 bases, with 12 bases between. Germline CDR1 and CDR2: SQVTM and ANQGSEA. The CDR3 covers 12 residues. CDR3 bases: TGCAGCGTTTTGTCAGACGCTTACGAGCAGTACTTC. It specifies CSVLSDAYEQYF.

V usage is TRBV3-1 (or the pseudogene TRBV3-2) and J usage is TRBJ1-5, with TRBD1 matching 7 bases. There are 15 residues in the CDR3. Germline lookup yields CDR1 LGHDT and CDR2 YNNKEL (reference sequence). Losses at the gene ends were 2 bases for V and 7 bases for J; bases not matched to a gene: 8. The CDR3 reads CASSQTQGQGQPQHF. CDR3 sequence (DNA): TGTGCCAGCAGCCAAACACAGGGGCAAGGGCAGCCCCAGCATTTT.

This chain uses TRBV2 with TRBJ1-2, with D possibly TRBD1 on 5 matching bases. Germline CDR1 SNHLY, CDR2 FYNNEI. V lost 9 bases, J lost 4 bases, and 18 bases lay in between. The CDR3 sequence is 14 residues long. The CDR3 bases are TGTGCCAGTCTGTCCCAGGGATTCGGCTATGGCTACACCTTC. It is translated as CASLSQGFGYGYTF.

CDR3 sequence (DNA): TGTGCCAGCACCGCCAATCGACAGGGCTACGAGCAGTACTTC. It codes for CASTANRQGYEQYF. The chain has TRBV3-1 (or the pseudogene TRBV3-2) and TRBJ2-7, with TRBD1 matching over 7 bases. The CDR3 contains 14 residues. The trim removed 7 bases at V and 3 bases at J, leaving 9 bases unmatched. Germline V CDR1 and CDR2: LGHDT, YNNKEL (reference sequence).

The sample holds one count of this clone. The chain recombines TRBV2 with TRBJ2-5; D is unclear. V was trimmed by 6 bases and J by 1 base, leaving 30 bases between them. This CDR3 has 20 amino acids. Germline V gives CDR1 SNHLY, CDR2 FYNNEI. CDR3 protein: CASSQQIGWRDQRVQETQYF. In DNA form, the CDR3 reads TGTGCCAGCAGCCAACAAATAGGGTGGCGTGATCAAAGGGTCCAAGAGACCCAGTACTTC.

The chain links TRBV11-2 to TRBJ1-3; TRBD1 might be the D (5 bases). The V and J ends lost 5 bases and 3 bases respectively, with 20 bases between them. CDR3 length: 17 residues. CDR1 is SGHAT, CDR2 FQNNGV, per germline. Here the CDR3 reads CASSRTTHQGRGNTIYF. The CDR3 DNA reads as TGTGCCAGCAGCCGCACTACCCATCAGGGCCGTGGAAACACCATATATTTT. Drawing the rest from reference TRBV11-2 and TRBJ1-3, the complete variable domain is EAGVAQSPRYKIIEKRQSVAFWCNPISGHATLYWYQQILGQGPKLLIQFQNNGVVDDSQLPKDRFSAERLKGVDSTLKIQPAKLEDSAVYLCASSRTTHQGRGNTIYFGEGSWLTVV.

In this sample, this clone turned up a few times. The rearrangement uses TRBV27 and TRBJ1-2; tentatively, D is TRBD1 (5 bases). Germline-derived CDR1 and CDR2 are MNHEY and SMNVEV (reference sequence). Between the trimmed V and J ends, which lost 3 bases and 2 bases, there was a span of 7 bases. CDR3 length equals 13 residues. CDR3 sequence: CASSFEGNYGYTF. The CDR3 DNA sequence: TGTGCCAGCAGTTTTGAGGGGAACTATGGCTACACCTTC.

This chain uses TRBV9 with TRBJ1-6; D remains ambiguous. Trimming took off 4 bases at V and 6 bases at J, with 14 bases between the two ends. The CDR3 spans 15 residues. Germline CDR1 and CDR2: SGDLS and YYNGEE. This chain's CDR3 is CASSPPAGGNSPLHF. CDR3 nucleotide sequence: TGTGCCAGCAGCCCCCCGGCAGGTGGTAATTCACCCCTCCACTTT.

The J gene is TRBJ1-1, the V gene TRBV25-1, with 7 nucleotides matching TRBD1. J lost 5 bases, V lost 5 bases, and 5 bases had no gene match. This CDR3 is built from 13 residues. Germline CDR1 and CDR2: MGHDK and SYGVNS. In DNA form, the CDR3 reads TGTGCCAGCAGTCTTGGCAGGGGGACTGAAGCTTTCTTT. Protein product: CASSLGRGTEAFF.

The chain employs TRBV6-5 and TRBJ1-2; unclear D gene. V lost 4 bases to trimming and J lost 4 bases, with 10 bases between them. The CDR3 extends over 13 amino acids. The germline V gene encodes CDR1 MNHEY and CDR2 SVGAGI. CDR3 loop: CASSSGTFYGYTF. CDR3 sequence (DNA): TGTGCCAGCAGTTCGGGCACTTTCTATGGCTACACCTTC.